The clone carrying this T cell receptor (beta chain) was detected a few times. Researchers prepared the TCRbeta library using unique molecular identifiers, the study reports. In TCRdb, the PCR reads were re-called with MiXCR into one record per CDR3 protein. The table has hundreds of thousands of distinct CDR3 sequences, under 9.5% seen once. The sample originates from a study of T-cell reconstitution after alpha-beta-depleted transplantation in children. The CDR3 extends over 17 amino acids. V lost 4 bases, J lost 3 bases, and 14 bases stayed unmatched. Germline CDR1 reads DFQATT; CDR2 reads SNEGSKA (reference sequence).

The chain carries TRBV20-1 and TRBJ1-5; 8 bases are shared with TRBD1. This TCR was recovered from a male patient aged 10 to 17 who had a stem cell transplant for acute lymphoblastic leukemia, so the T cells may come from the graft donor. This specimen was PBMCs, mostly from graft donor cells, taken 180 days after TCRalphabeta/CD19-depleted stem cell transplant. The CDR3 loop reads CSANRPLGQGFNQPQHF. CDR3 bases: TGCAGTGCTAATAGGCCCCTCGGACAGGGCTTCAATCAGCCCCAGCATTTT.